Following are 26 T cell receptor beta chains from one sample sequenced in a study of OX40 agonist ivuxolimab in advanced cancers. The method was immunoSEQ multiplex PCR; TCRdb's version includes in-frame clones alone and lacks a portion of them. The sample records approximately 82,000 clones, around nine tenths being singletons. Sequenced material: CD4+ or CD8+ T cells sorted from blood, taken in a trial of the OX40 agonist ivuxolimab. These receptors were taken from an adult with an advanced solid tumor such as melanoma, head and neck, liver or kidney cancer.

The chain has TRBV6-5 and TRBJ1-5; 7 nucleotides match TRBD1. V shed 6 bases, J shed 5 bases, and the junction held 10 bases outside the gene matches. Germline CDR1 reads MNHEY; CDR2 reads SVGAGI. This CDR3 region has 15 residues. The CDR3 nucleotides read TGTGCCAGCAGCTACCAGACAGGGAGATATCAGCCCCAGCATTTT. This sequence encodes CASSYQTGRYQPQHF.

This chain connects TRBV7-6 to TRBJ2-5; the D gene could be TRBD1 or TRBD2 (6 bases each). V shed 2 bases and J shed 2 bases, with 12 bases lying between them. Germline CDR1 and CDR2: SGHVS and FNYEAQ. CDR3 length: 15 residues. The CDR3 DNA sequence: TGTGCCAGCAGCTTATCTACAGGGAGGCAAGAGACCCAGTACTTC. Translation: CASSLSTGRQETQYF.

This chain connects TRBV5-1 to TRBJ2-1, with TRBD1 as a possible D gene (7 bases). The V end lost 5 bases, the J end lost 15 bases, and 15 bases lay between the germline ends. CDR1 and CDR2 from the germline V gene are SGHRS and YFSETQ. This CDR3 contains 11 residues. CDR3 nucleotide sequence: TGCGCCAGCAGGGAGGGGGCTATACTGTTCTTC. It codes for CASREGAILFF.

The CDR3 coding sequence is TGTGCCAGCAGCACGACTAGCGGGAGCTACGAGCAGTACTTC. It encodes CASSTTSGSYEQYF. The J gene is TRBJ2-7, the V gene TRBV13, with 12 bases fitting TRBD2. Losses at the gene ends were 5 bases for V and 3 bases for J; bases not matched to a gene: 2. The germline CDR1 and CDR2 sequences are PRHDT and FYEKMQ (reference sequence). The CDR3 has 14 amino acids.

The chain is built from TRBV16 and TRBJ2-1, with 13 nucleotides matching TRBD2. Germline trimming cut 4 bases from V and 8 bases from J; bases unmatched to any gene: 8. Per germline, CDR1 KGHSY and CDR2 FQNENV. The CDR3 sequence is 16 residues long. CDR3 DNA: TGTGCCAGCAGCCCCACTAGCGGGAGGGCAGTACATGAGCAGTTCTTC. Residues: CASSPTSGRAVHEQFF.

The rearrangement links TRBV7-8 to TRBJ1-5, with TRBD1 as a possible D gene (5 bases). The CDR3 is made up of 15 amino acids. V lost 6 bases and J 2 bases, leaving 14 bases between the germline ends. The V gene's germline CDR1 is SGHVS and CDR2 FQNEAQ. The CDR3 loop reads CASSPGGNGNQPQHF. CDR3 nucleotides: TGTGCCAGCAGTCCCGGGGGGAATGGCAATCAGCCCCAGCATTTT.

The chain is built from TRBV2 and TRBJ2-5; 9 nucleotides agree with TRBD1. The CDR3 is 15 amino acids. The V gene end was trimmed by 5 bases and the J gene end by 1 base; junction bases not matched to a gene: 5. CDR1 and CDR2 from the germline V gene are SNHLY and FYNNEI. The CDR3 is CASSTRQGVQETQYF. CDR3 DNA sequence: TGTGCCAGCAGTACACGACAGGGGGTCCAAGAGACCCAGTACTTC.

The V gene is TRBV7-2, the J gene TRBJ2-2, with a possible D match to TRBD1 (6 bases). The V end was cut by 7 bases, the J end by 1 base, with 19 bases between. Germline assignment: CDR1 SGHTA and CDR2 FQGNSA. The CDR3 consists of 17 residues. The CDR3 DNA reads TGTGCCAGCACTCCCTTGCCGGGACAAGGGAACACCGGGGAGCTGTTTTTT. Its protein is CASTPLPGQGNTGELFF.

V is TRBV21-1 and J is TRBJ1-2; the table gives TRBD1 as D, unverified against the DNA. TRBV21-1 is an annotated pseudogene. This CDR3 region has 14 residues. In DNA form, the CDR3 reads TGTGCCAGCAGAAAGGGACATCCTAACTATGGCTACACCTTC. This encodes CASRKGHPNYGYTF.

The chain combines TRBV9 with TRBJ1-2, with D possibly matching TRBD1 (5 bases). Germline values: CDR1 SGDLS, CDR2 YYNGEE. The CDR3 is made up of 13 amino acids. V was trimmed by 0 bases and J by 7 bases, leaving 10 bases between them. DNA for the CDR3: TGTGCCAGCAGCGTAGGGCAGGGTCCTGGCTACACCTTC. This encodes CASSVGQGPGYTF.

The chain joins TRBV2 to TRBJ2-3; the D gene could be TRBD1 or TRBD2 (7 bases each). CDR3 length equals 15 residues. The V end was cut by 4 bases, the J end by 4 bases, with 15 bases between. From germline, CDR1 is SNHLY and CDR2 FYNNEI. DNA of the CDR3: TGTGCCAGCAGTGGCCCAGGGGGGGGCTCAGATACGCAGTATTTT. It is translated as CASSGPGGGSDTQYF.

This chain connects TRBV7-8 to TRBJ2-7; the D gene is possibly TRBD2 (7 bases). V was shortened by 0 bases and J by 4 bases, with 19 bases between the two germline ends. CDR1 SGHVS and CDR2 FQNEAQ come from the germline V gene. CDR3 size: 17 residues. The chain's CDR3 is CASSLARARGGWYEQYF. The CDR3 DNA reads TGTGCCAGCAGCTTAGCCCGGGCCCGCGGGGGCTGGTACGAGCAGTACTTC.

The chain uses TRBV30 and TRBJ2-7; TRBD2 might be the D (5 bases). The length of the CDR3 is 15 residues. Germline V gene lookup returns CDR1 GTSNPN and CDR2 SVGIG (reference sequence). V was shortened by 2 bases and J by 5 bases, with 19 bases between the two germline ends. The CDR3 sequence is CAWSIPGFLPNEQYF. The CDR3 DNA reads TGTGCCTGGAGTATCCCGGGGTTCCTTCCCAACGAGCAGTACTTC.

The chain has TRBV15 and TRBJ2-6; D is tentatively TRBD1 or TRBD2 (5 bases each). CDR3 size: 19 residues. From germline, CDR1 is LNHNV and CDR2 YYDKDF (reference sequence). The V and J ends lost 0 bases and 4 bases respectively, with 19 bases between them. This CDR3 reads CATSRDKGVVGDGANVLTF. For the CDR3, the DNA is TGTGCCACCAGCAGAGATAAAGGGGTCGTGGGAGACGGGGCCAACGTCCTGACTTTC.

The chain uses TRBV4-1 and TRBJ2-1; 11 bases align to TRBD2. J was trimmed by 5 bases and V by 1 base; bases with no gene match: 4. The CDR3 runs 16 residues. Germline V CDR1 and CDR2: MGHRA, YSYEKL. The CDR3: CASSQAGTSGNNEQFF. The CDR3 DNA reads as TGCGCCAGCAGCCAAGCAGGGACTAGCGGAAACAATGAGCAGTTCTTC.

This clone is a singleton in its sample. The chain is built from TRBV5-1 and TRBJ2-6; D gene unclear. Germline CDR1 and CDR2: SGHRS and YFSETQ. The CDR3 is 16 residues long. V was clipped by 0 bases and J by 0 bases, with 7 bases between them. CDR3: CASSLAGSSGANVLTF. In DNA, the CDR3 is TGCGCCAGCAGCTTGGCAGGAAGCTCTGGGGCCAACGTCCTGACTTTC.

CDR3 loop: CASSAQDRVYEQYF. The CDR3 DNA is TGTGCCAGCAGCGCCCAGGACAGGGTCTACGAGCAGTACTTC. J is TRBJ2-7 and V is TRBV5-4, with 8 bases fitting TRBD1. Germline trimming cut 4 bases from V and 3 bases from J; bases unmatched to any gene: 6. The CDR3 length is 14 residues. CDR1 and CDR2 from the germline V gene are SGHNT and YYREEE (reference sequence).

The CDR3 loop is CASSGQLGHSYYEQYF. The CDR3 nucleotides are TGTGCCAGCAGTGGACAATTGGGACACTCGTACTACGAGCAGTACTTC. The chain couples TRBV25-1 to TRBJ2-7, with D perhaps TRBD1 (6 bases). V lost 4 bases to trimming and J lost 3 bases, with 19 bases between them. The germline gives CDR1 MGHDK, CDR2 SYGVNS. This CDR3 has 16 residues.

This clone was recorded once. The chain recombines TRBV30 with TRBJ2-7; 7 bases align to TRBD2. Germline V gene data show CDR1 as GTSNPN and CDR2 as SVGIG (reference sequence). The J segment lost 0 bases and the V segment lost 0 bases, leaving 11 bases of the junction unmatched. The CDR3 runs to 17 residues. CDR3 sequence: CAWSVPGRGTSSYEQYF. In DNA form, the CDR3 reads TGTGCCTGGAGTGTACCGGGGCGGGGGACCAGCTCCTACGAGCAGTACTTC.

The chain recombines TRBV4-2 with TRBJ2-1, with D perhaps TRBD1 (6 bases). CDR1 LGHNA and CDR2 YNFKEQ come from the germline V gene. CDR3 length: 13 amino acids. V lost 6 bases and J 8 bases, leaving 14 bases between the germline ends. The CDR3 here is CASSEPRGDEQFF. The DNA for the CDR3 is TGTGCCAGCAGTGAACCCAGGGGTGATGAGCAGTTCTTC.

This chain connects TRBV7-9 to TRBJ2-3, with 11 positions matching TRBD2. The CDR3 runs to 19 residues. V trimming: 1 base; J trimming: 0 bases; junction bases outside the gene matches: 9. Germline CDR1 and CDR2: SEHNR and FQNEAQ (reference sequence). The CDR3 DNA follows: TGTGCCAGCAGCTTAGAACTAGCGGGAGTTAGGGGGAGCACAGATACGCAGTATTTT. Residues: CASSLELAGVRGSTDTQYF.

Points on this clone: A junction boundary mismatches the germline segment, possibly from a read error. The chain combines TRBV5-4 with TRBJ2-1; D possibly corresponds to TRBD2 (6 bases). Looked up from germline, CDR1 is SGHNT and CDR2 is YYREEE (reference sequence). The CDR3 contains 15 residues. Here the CDR3 reads CASSFKSGSFNEQFF. As DNA, the CDR3 is TGTGCCAGCAGCTTTAAGAGCGGGTCCTTCAATGAGCAGTTCTTC.

The chain combines TRBV6-1 with TRBJ1-1; D remains ambiguous. CDR1 and CDR2 from the germline V gene are MNHNS and SASEGT. The CDR3 totals 11 residues. The V end was cut by 7 bases, the J end by 3 bases, with 6 bases between. This chain's CDR3 is CASKIDTEAFF. DNA for the CDR3: TGTGCCAGCAAGATCGACACTGAAGCTTTCTTT.

This chain joins TRBV27 and TRBJ2-5; possibly TRBD2 for D (5 bases). V was clipped by 2 bases and J by 1 base, with 20 bases between them. CDR1 MNHEY and CDR2 SMNVEV come from the germline V gene (reference sequence). The CDR3 loop spans 18 amino acids. CDR3 nucleotides: TGTGCCAGCAGTTTAACCGGGGTCGGTTCGACTTCCCAAGAGACCCAGTACTTC. Its translation is CASSLTGVGSTSQETQYF.

This clone was observed a few times. The rearrangement uses TRBV5-6 and TRBJ2-3; no firm D call. CDR3 length: 16 amino acids. Deletions cut 3 bases from V and 2 bases from J, with 16 bases between. The germline CDR1 and CDR2 sequences are SGHDT and YYEEEE. CDR3: CASSWQSGKSTDTQYF. In nucleotides, the CDR3 is TGTGCCAGCAGCTGGCAGAGTGGGAAATCCACAGATACGCAGTATTTT.

The chain uses TRBV5-6 and TRBJ1-1, with D uncertain. Germline V gene sequence: CDR1 SGHDT, CDR2 YYEEEE. There are 13 residues in the CDR3. Trimming removed 4 bases at V and 5 bases at J, with 12 bases between. CDR3 amino acids: CASSAYPGTEAFF. CDR3 DNA: TGTGCCAGCAGCGCATACCCCGGGACTGAAGCTTTCTTT.